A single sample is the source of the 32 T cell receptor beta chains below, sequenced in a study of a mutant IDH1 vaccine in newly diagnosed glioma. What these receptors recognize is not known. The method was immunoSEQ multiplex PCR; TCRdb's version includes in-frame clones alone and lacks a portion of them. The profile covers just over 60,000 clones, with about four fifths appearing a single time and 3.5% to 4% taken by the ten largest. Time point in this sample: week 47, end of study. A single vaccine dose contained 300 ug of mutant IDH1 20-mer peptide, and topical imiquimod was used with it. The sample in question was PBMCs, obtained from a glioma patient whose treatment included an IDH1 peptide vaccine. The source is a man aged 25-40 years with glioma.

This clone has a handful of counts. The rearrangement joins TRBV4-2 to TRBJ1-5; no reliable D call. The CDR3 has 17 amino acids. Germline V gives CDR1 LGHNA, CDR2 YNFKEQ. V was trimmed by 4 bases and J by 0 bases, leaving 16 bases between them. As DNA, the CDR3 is TGTGCCAGCAGCCGTTCCAGTCCGGGAGTTAGCAATCAGCCCCAGCATTTT. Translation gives CASSRSSPGVSNQPQHF.

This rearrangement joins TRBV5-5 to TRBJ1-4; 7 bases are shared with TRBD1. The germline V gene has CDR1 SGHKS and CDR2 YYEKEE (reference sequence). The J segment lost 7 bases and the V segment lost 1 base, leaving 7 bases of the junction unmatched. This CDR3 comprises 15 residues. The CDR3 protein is CASSLPRGFREKLFF. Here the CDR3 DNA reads TGTGCCAGCAGCTTGCCCAGGGGGTTCCGTGAAAAACTGTTTTTT.

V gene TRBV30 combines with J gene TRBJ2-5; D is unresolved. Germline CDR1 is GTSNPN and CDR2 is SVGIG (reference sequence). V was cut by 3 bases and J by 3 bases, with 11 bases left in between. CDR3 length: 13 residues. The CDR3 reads CAWRLARKETQYF. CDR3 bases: TGTGCCTGGAGGTTGGCCAGAAAAGAGACCCAGTACTTC.

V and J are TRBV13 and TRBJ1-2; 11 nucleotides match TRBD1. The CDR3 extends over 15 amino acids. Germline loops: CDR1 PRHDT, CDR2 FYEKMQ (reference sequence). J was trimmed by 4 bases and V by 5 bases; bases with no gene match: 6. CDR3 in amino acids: CASSTRTGGVYGYTF. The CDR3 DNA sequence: TGTGCCAGCAGCACCCGGACAGGGGGCGTCTATGGCTACACCTTC.

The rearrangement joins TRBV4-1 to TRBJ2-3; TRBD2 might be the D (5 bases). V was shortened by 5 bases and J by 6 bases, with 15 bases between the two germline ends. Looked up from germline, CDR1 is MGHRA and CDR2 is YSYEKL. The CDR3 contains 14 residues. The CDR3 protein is CASSAVSGRDTQYF. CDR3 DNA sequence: TGCGCCAGCAGCGCGGTAAGCGGTCGTGATACGCAGTATTTT.

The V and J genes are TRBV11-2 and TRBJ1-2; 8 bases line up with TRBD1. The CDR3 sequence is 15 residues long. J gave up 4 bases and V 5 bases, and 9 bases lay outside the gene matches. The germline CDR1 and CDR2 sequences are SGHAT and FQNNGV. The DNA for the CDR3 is TGTGCCAGCAGCAAAAGGACAGGGAGAGGCTATGGCTACACCTTC. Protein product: CASSKRTGRGYGYTF.

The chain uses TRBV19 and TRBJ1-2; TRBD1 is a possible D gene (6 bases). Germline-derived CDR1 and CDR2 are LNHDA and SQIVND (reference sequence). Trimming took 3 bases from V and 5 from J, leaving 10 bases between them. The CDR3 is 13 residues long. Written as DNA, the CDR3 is TGTGCCAGTAGTATGAAACAGGGTTATGGCTACACCTTC. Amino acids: CASSMKQGYGYTF.

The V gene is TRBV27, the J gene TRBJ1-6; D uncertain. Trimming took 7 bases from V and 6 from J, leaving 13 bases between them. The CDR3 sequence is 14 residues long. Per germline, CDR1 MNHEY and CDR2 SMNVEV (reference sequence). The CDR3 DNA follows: TGTGCCAGCACCCCATCAAGAATTAATTCACCCCTCCACTTT. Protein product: CASTPSRINSPLHF.

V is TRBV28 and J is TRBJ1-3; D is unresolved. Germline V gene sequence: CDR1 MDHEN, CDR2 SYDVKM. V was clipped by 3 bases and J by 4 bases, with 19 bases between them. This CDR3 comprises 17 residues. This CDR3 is CASSFVSGYQLGNTIYF. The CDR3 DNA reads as TGTGCCAGCAGTTTCGTGTCGGGGTATCAGCTCGGAAACACCATATATTTT.

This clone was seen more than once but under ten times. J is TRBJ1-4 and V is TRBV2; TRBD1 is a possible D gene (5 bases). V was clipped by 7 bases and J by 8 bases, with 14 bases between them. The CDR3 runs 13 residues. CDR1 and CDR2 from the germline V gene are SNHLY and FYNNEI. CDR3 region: CASTRDRGEKLFF. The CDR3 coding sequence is TGTGCCAGCACTAGGGACCGAGGAGAAAAACTGTTTTTT.

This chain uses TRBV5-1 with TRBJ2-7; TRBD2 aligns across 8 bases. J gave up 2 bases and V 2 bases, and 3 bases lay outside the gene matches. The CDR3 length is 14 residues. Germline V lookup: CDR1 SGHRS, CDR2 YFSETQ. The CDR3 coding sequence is TGCGCCAGCAGCTTCGGGGGGGGCCCCTACGAGCAGTACTTC. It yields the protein CASSFGGGPYEQYF.

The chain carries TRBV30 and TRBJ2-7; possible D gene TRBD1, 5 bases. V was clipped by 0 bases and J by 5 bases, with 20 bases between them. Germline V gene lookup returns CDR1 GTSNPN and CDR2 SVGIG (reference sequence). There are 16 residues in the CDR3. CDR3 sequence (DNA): TGTGCCTGGAGTGTAGGGGTGGGGCCCGCGCTGGACGAGCAGTACTTC. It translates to CAWSVGVGPALDEQYF.

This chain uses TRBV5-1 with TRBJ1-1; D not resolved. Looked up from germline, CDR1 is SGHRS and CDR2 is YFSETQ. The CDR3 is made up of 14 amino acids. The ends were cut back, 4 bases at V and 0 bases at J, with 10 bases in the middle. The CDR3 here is CASSLGEMNTEAFF. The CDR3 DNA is TGCGCCAGCAGCCTAGGAGAAATGAACACTGAAGCTTTCTTT.

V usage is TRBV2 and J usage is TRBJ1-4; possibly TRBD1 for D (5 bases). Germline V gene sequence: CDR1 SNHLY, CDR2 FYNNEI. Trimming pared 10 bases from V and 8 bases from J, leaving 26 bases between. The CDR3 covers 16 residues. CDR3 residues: CATQIGVAGLLEKLFF. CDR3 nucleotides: TGTGCCACTCAGATCGGAGTGGCAGGGTTATTGGAAAAACTGTTTTTT.

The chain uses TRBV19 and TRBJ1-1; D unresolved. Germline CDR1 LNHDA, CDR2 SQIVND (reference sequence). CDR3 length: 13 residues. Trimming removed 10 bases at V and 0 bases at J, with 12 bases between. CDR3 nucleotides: TGTGCCACGCTTTCCGGCGTGAACACTGAAGCTTTCTTT. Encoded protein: CATLSGVNTEAFF.

The CDR3 protein is CASSLGQPYNEQFF. The DNA for the CDR3 is TGTGCCAGCAGCTTAGGCCAGCCATACAATGAGCAGTTCTTC. The chain joins TRBV7-9 to TRBJ2-1, with D unclear. Per germline, CDR1 SEHNR and CDR2 FQNEAQ (reference sequence). This CDR3 contains 14 residues. The germline V and J ends were trimmed by 1 base and 4 bases, with 8 bases remaining between them. Drawing the rest from reference TRBV7-9 and TRBJ2-1, the complete variable domain is DTGVSQNPRHKITKRGQNVTFRCDPISEHNRLYWYRQTLGQGPEFLTYFQNEAQLEKSRLLSDRFSAERPKGSFSTLEIQRTEQGDSAMYLCASSLGQPYNEQFFGPGTRLTVL.

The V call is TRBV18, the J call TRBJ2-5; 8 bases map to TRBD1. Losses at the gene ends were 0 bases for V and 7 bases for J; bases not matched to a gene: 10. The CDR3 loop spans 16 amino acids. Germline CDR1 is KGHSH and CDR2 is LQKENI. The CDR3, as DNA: TGTGCCAGCTCACCACCGGGACAGGCCACGATCGGGACCCAGTACTTC. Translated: CASSPPGQATIGTQYF.

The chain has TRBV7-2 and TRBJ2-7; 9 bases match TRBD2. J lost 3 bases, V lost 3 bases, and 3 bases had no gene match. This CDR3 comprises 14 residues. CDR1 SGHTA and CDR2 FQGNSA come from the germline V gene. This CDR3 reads CASSFRLADYEQYF. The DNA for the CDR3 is TGTGCCAGCAGCTTTCGACTAGCGGACTACGAGCAGTACTTC. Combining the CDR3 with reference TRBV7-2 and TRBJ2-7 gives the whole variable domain GAGVSQSPSNKVTEKGKDVELRCDPISGHTALYWYRQSLGQGLEFLIYFQGNSAPDKSGLPSDRFSAERTGGSVSTLTIQRTQQEDSAVYLCASSFRLADYEQYFGPGTRLTVT.

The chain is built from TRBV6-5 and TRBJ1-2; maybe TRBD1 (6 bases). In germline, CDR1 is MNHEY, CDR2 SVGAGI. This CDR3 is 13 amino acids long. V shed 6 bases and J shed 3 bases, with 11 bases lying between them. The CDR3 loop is CASSYEGDYGYTF. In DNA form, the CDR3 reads TGTGCCAGCAGCTACGAGGGGGACTATGGCTACACCTTC.

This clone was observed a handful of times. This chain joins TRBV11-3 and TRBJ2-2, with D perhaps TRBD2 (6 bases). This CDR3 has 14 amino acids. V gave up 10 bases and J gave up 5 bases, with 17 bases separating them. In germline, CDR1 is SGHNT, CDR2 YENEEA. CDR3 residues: CATSPGGETGELFF. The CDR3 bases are TGTGCCACCTCGCCGGGCGGGGAAACCGGGGAGCTGTTTTTT. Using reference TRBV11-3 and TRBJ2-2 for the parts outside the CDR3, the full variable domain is EAGVVQSPRYKIIEKKQPVAFWCNPISGHNTLYWYLQNLGQGPELLIRYENEEAVDDSQLPKDRFSAERLKGVDSTLKIQPAELGDSAVYLCATSPGGETGELFFGEGSRLTVL.

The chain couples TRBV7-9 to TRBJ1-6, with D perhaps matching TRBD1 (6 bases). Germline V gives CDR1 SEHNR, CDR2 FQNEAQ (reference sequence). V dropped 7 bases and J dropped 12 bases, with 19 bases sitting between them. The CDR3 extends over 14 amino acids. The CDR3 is CASTSDRWGEPLHF. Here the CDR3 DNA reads TGTGCCAGCACCTCGGACAGATGGGGCGAACCCCTCCACTTT.

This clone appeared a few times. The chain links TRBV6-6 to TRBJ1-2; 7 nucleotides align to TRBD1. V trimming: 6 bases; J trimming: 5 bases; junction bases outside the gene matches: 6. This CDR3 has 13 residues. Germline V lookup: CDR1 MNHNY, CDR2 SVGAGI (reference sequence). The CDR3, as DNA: TGTGCCAGCAGCTCAGACAGGGTATATGGCTACACCTTC. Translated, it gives CASSSDRVYGYTF.

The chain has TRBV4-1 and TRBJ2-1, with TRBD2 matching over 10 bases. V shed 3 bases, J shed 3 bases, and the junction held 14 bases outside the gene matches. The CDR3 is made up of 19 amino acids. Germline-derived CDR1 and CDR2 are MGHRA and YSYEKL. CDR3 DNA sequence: TGCGCCAGCAGCCAGCCATCCAAGCGGGAGCGGGGGGGCTACAATGAGCAGTTCTTC. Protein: CASSQPSKRERGGYNEQFF.

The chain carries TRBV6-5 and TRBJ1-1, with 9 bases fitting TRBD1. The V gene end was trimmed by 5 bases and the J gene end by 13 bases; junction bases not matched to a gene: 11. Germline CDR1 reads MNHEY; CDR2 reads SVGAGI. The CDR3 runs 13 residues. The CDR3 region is CASSPPGQGGGFF. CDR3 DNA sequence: TGTGCCAGCAGTCCACCGGGACAGGGCGGAGGTTTCTTT.

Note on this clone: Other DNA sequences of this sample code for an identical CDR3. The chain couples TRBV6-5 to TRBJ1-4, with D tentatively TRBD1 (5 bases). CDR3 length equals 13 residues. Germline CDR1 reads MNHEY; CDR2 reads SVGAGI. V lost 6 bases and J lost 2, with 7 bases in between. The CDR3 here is CASRGQTNEKLFF. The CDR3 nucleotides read TGTGCCAGCAGGGGGCAGACTAATGAAAAACTGTTTTTT.

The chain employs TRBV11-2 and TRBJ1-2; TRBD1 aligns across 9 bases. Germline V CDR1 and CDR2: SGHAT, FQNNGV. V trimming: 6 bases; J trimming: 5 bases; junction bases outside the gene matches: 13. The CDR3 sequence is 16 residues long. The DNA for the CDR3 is TGTGCCAGCAGTCAACCAGGGACAGGGCTTAGATATGGCTACACCTTC. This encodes CASSQPGTGLRYGYTF.

CDR3 sequence reads: CASSFSDPKWNEQFF. The CDR3 bases are TGCGCCAGCAGCTTTTCGGACCCCAAGTGGAATGAGCAGTTCTTC. The chain links TRBV5-1 to TRBJ2-1; D ambiguous. The CDR3 covers 15 residues. The germline V gene encodes CDR1 SGHRS and CDR2 YFSETQ. Trimming shortened V by 2 bases and J by 7 bases, and 16 bases separated the two germline ends.

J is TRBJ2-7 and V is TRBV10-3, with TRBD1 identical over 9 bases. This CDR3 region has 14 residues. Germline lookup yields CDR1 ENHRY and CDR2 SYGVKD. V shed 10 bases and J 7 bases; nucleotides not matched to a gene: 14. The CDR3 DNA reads TGTGCCACAGCGCCCGGGACAGGGTTGTGGGAGCAGTACTTC. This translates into CATAPGTGLWEQYF.

The CDR3 bases are TGTGCCAGCAGTGAAGCATCCCTAGCGAACACCGGGGAGCTGTTTTTT. Protein: CASSEASLANTGELFF. This chain connects TRBV2 to TRBJ2-2; D is unclear. Germline V lookup: CDR1 SNHLY, CDR2 FYNNEI. CDR3 size: 16 residues. The V gene lost 0 bases and the J gene lost 0 bases, with 8 bases spanning the gap. The complete variable domain, with remaining parts taken from reference TRBV2 and TRBJ2-2, reads EPEVTQTPSHQVTQMGQEVILRCVPISNHLYFYWYRQILGQKVEFLVSFYNNEISEKSEIFDDQFSVERPDGSNFTLKIRSTKLEDSAMYFCASSEASLANTGELFFGEGSRLTVL.

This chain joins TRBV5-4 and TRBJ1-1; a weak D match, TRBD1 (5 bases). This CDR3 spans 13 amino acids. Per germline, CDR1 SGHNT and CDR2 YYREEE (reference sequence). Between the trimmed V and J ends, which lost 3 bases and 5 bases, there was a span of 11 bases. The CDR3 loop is CASSSGTGTEAFF. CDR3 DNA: TGTGCCAGCAGCTCTGGGACCGGGACTGAAGCTTTCTTT.

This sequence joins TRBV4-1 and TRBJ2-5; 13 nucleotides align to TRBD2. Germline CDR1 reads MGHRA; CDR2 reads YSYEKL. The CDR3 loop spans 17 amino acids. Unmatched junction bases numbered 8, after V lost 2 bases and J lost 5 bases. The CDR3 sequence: CASSQPGLAGDEETQYF. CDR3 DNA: TGCGCCAGCAGCCAACCAGGACTAGCGGGGGACGAGGAGACCCAGTACTTC.

The DNA for the CDR3 is TGTGCCAGCAGCTGGGGGGGCATGGAGCAGTACTTC. Translated: CASSWGGMEQYF. The J gene is TRBJ2-7, the V gene TRBV5-6; possible D gene TRBD2, 7 bases. The CDR3 consists of 12 residues. The germline V gene has CDR1 SGHDT and CDR2 YYEEEE. V lost 3 bases and J lost 7, with 11 bases in between.